This is a list of T cell receptor beta chains from one sample in a study of blood T cell repertoires in COVID-19. Method: immunoSEQ multiplex PCR; TCRdb's copy keeps in-frame clones and lacks some. The sample consists of about 200,000 clones, 75% to 90% of them appearing once. Sequenced sample: PBMCs or T cells enriched from blood (not recorded which). The receptors here all came from a middle-aged man who had recovered from COVID-19. The CDR3 runs from the conserved cysteine through the conserved F or W. D genes are given only for firm matches. A clone size is listed for some rows: how often the clone was seen (once, few, many), or a class if it is expanded.

d_call	cdr3_length	j_call	v_call	clone_size	cdr3_aa	cdr3_nt
.	14	TRBJ2-7	TRBV5-1	.	CASISKRLSYEQYF	TGCGCCAGCATTTCCAAGAGGCTCTCCTACGAGCAGTACTTC
TRBD2	17	TRBJ2-7	TRBV5-6	.	CASSLAARLARRDEQYF	TGTGCCAGCAGCTTGGCTGCGAGACTAGCCAGGAGGGACGAGCAGTACTTC
TRBD1	16	TRBJ2-3	TRBV7-9	.	CASSLVQGQGPDTQYF	TGTGCCAGCAGTTTGGTTCAGGGACAGGGGCCAGATACGCAGTATTTT
.	15	TRBJ2-7	TRBV4-1	.	CASSEVAESSYEQYF	TGCGCCAGCAGCGAGGTAGCGGAAAGCTCCTACGAGCAGTACTTC
.	15	TRBJ1-4	TRBV2	.	CASIAGGFTNEKLFF	TGTGCCAGCATCGCTGGCGGTTTTACTAATGAAAAACTGTTTTTT
TRBD2	15	TRBJ2-1	TRBV19	few	CASSKTSGRYNEQFF	TGTGCCAGTAGTAAGACTAGCGGCAGATACAATGAGCAGTTCTTC
TRBD1	13	TRBJ1-2	TRBV5-5	.	CASSPGQGRGYTF	TGTGCCAGCAGCCCTGGACAGGGACGAGGCTACACCTTC
.	13	TRBJ2-2	TRBV9	.	CASSVDQDGELFF	TGTGCCAGCAGCGTAGATCAGGACGGGGAGCTGTTTTTT
TRBD1	15	TRBJ1-5	TRBV19	.	CASREGDRRGQPQHF	TGTGCCAGTAGGGAAGGGGACAGAAGGGGTCAGCCCCAGCATTTT
TRBD1	15	TRBJ1-4	TRBV15	.	CATSSTGQGNEKLFF	TGTGCCACCAGCAGTACGGGACAGGGAAATGAAAAACTGTTTTTT
.	15	TRBJ2-1	TRBV18	.	CASSPSQGRGNEQFF	TGTGCCAGCTCACCATCCCAGGGGAGAGGAAATGAGCAGTTCTTC
.	13	TRBJ1-2	TRBV30	.	CAWSPDSFYGYTF	TGTGCCTGGAGCCCGGACAGCTTTTATGGCTACACCTTC
.	14	TRBJ2-7	TRBV27	.	CASSLGRGSYEQYF	TGTGCCAGCAGTTTGGGGCGGGGTTCTTACGAGCAGTACTTC
TRBD2	16	TRBJ2-1	TRBV4-1	.	CASSQKAGGPYNEQFF	TGCGCCAGCAGCCAGAAAGCGGGAGGGCCCTACAATGAGCAGTTCTTC
TRBD2	17	TRBJ2-5	TRBV4-1	.	CASSQVLASGLQETQYF	TGCGCCAGCAGCCAAGTTCTCGCTAGCGGCCTCCAAGAGACCCAGTACTTC
TRBD2	16	TRBJ2-3	TRBV28	few	CASSARLAGASDTQYF	TGTGCCAGCAGTGCCCGACTAGCGGGCGCGTCGGATACGCAGTATTTT
.	16	TRBJ2-1	TRBV9	.	CASSRGSGRRYNEQFF	TGTGCCAGCAGCCGAGGGTCCGGGAGAAGGTACAATGAGCAGTTCTTC
TRBD1	15	TRBJ2-5	TRBV9	.	CASSVAGGQGETQYF	TGTGCCAGCAGCGTAGCCGGAGGACAGGGAGAGACCCAGTACTTC
TRBD1	13	TRBJ1-6	TRBV2	.	CASRDRGRSPLHF	TGTGCCAGCCGGGACAGGGGAAGGTCACCCCTCCACTTT
.	13	TRBJ1-5	TRBV2	once	CASSRGGNQPQHF	TGTGCCAGCTCCAGGGGTGGCAATCAGCCCCAGCATTTT
TRBD1	15	TRBJ1-6	TRBV6-5	.	CASSRDRISNSPLHF	TGTGCCAGCAGCCGGGACAGAATATCAAATTCACCCCTCCACTTT
TRBD2	17	TRBJ2-1	TRBV5-1	.	CASSTGLAHDKDNEQFF	TGCGCCAGCAGCACGGGACTAGCGCATGACAAAGACAATGAGCAGTTCTTC
TRBD1	14	TRBJ2-1	TRBV6-2/TRBV6-3	.	CASSYTLTGVEQFF	TGTGCCAGCAGTTACACACTGACAGGGGTGGAGCAGTTCTTC
.	14	TRBJ2-7	TRBV27	.	CASSLAGSQDEQYF	TGTGCCAGCAGTTTAGCGGGAAGCCAGGACGAGCAGTACTTC
.	13	TRBJ2-7	TRBV9	.	CASSGDNAYEQYF	TGTGCCAGCAGCGGAGACAACGCCTACGAGCAGTACTTC
.	15	TRBJ1-2	TRBV10-3	.	CAISEGQPGAYGYTF	TGTGCCATCAGTGAGGGACAACCTGGGGCCTATGGCTACACCTTC
.	14	TRBJ2-7	TRBV19	.	CASSNRAGSYEQYF	TGTGCCAGTAGTAATAGGGCGGGAAGCTACGAGCAGTACTTC
.	12	TRBJ1-3	TRBV10-3	.	CAISSNGNTIYF	TGTGCCATCAGCTCTAATGGAAACACCATATATTTT
TRBD2	15	TRBJ2-7	TRBV5-1	once	CASSLEAGGSNEQYF	TGCGCCAGCAGCTTGGAAGCGGGAGGGTCCAACGAGCAGTACTTC
.	13	TRBJ1-1	TRBV9	.	CASSVLLNTEAFF	TGTGCCAGCAGCGTTTTATTGAACACTGAAGCTTTCTTT
TRBD1	15	TRBJ1-6	TRBV6-5	.	CASSSSGTVYSPLHF	TGTGCCAGCAGTTCCTCCGGGACAGTATATTCACCCCTCCACTTT
TRBD1	16	TRBJ1-4	TRBV28	.	CASSARQGALIEKLFF	TGTGCCAGCAGTGCCCGACAGGGGGCCCTAATAGAAAAACTGTTTTTT
TRBD2	16	TRBJ2-1	TRBV7-9	once	CASSKTGTSGYNEQFF	TGTGCCAGCAGCAAAACCGGGACTAGCGGATACAATGAGCAGTTCTTC
.	13	TRBJ2-3	TRBV5-6	.	CASSPPVTDTQYF	TGTGCCAGCAGCCCCCCAGTAACAGATACGCAGTATTTT
.	20	TRBJ1-5	TRBV24-1	.	CVTHSPRAIPYQGLRWPQHF	TGTGTTACACACTCCCCGCGAGCTATCCCCTACCAGGGTCTCCGGTGGCCCCAGCATTTT
.	12	TRBJ2-7	TRBV28	.	CASGASSYEQYF	TGTGCCAGCGGGGCAAGCTCCTACGAGCAGTACTTC
TRBD1	15	TRBJ1-6	TRBV25-1	.	CASSQTGPLNSPLHF	TGTGCCAGCAGTCAGACAGGGCCTCTCAATTCACCCCTCCACTTT
TRBD1	13	TRBJ1-1	TRBV12-3/TRBV12-4	.	CASSFSRGTEAFF	TGTGCCAGCAGTTTTTCCAGGGGGACTGAAGCTTTCTTT
.	14	TRBJ1-6	TRBV19	.	CASSEGSYNSPLHF	TGTGCCAGTAGCGAGGGCTCCTATAATTCACCCCTCCACTTT
TRBD2	16	TRBJ2-7	TRBV24-1	.	CATSDSGLAGPYEQYF	TGTGCCACCAGTGATTCGGGACTAGCGGGACCCTACGAGCAGTACTTC
.	12	TRBJ2-7	TRBV3-1/TRBV3-2	.	CASSQVSSEQYF	TGTGCCAGCAGCCAGGTTAGTTCGGAGCAGTACTTC
.	17	TRBJ2-5	TRBV7-9	.	CASSFENLRVIGETQYF	TGTGCCAGCAGCTTCGAGAACCTCAGGGTAATAGGAGAGACCCAGTACTTC
.	15	TRBJ2-7	TRBV6-2/TRBV6-3	.	CASSYSQDSSYEQYF	TGTGCCAGCAGTTACTCACAGGATAGCTCCTACGAGCAGTACTTC
TRBD2	14	TRBJ2-7	TRBV30	few	CALFERGSSYEQYF	TGTGCCCTATTCGAGCGGGGGAGCTCCTACGAGCAGTACTTC
.	14	TRBJ2-7	TRBV4-1	.	CASSQEDRAYEQYF	TGCGCCAGCAGCCAAGAGGATCGGGCCTACGAGCAGTACTTC
.	13	TRBJ2-7	TRBV29-1	.	CSVLQGGAYEQYF	TGCAGCGTTCTCCAGGGGGGAGCCTACGAGCAGTACTTC
.	14	TRBJ2-5	TRBV5-1	.	CASGRVPGKETQYF	TGCGCCAGCGGAAGGGTCCCCGGGAAGGAGACCCAGTACTTC
.	18	TRBJ2-3	TRBV7-3	.	CASSLGGTSSLSTDTQYF	TGTGCCAGCAGCTTAGGGGGTACTAGCTCACTCAGCACAGATACGCAGTATTTT
.	15	TRBJ1-2	TRBV19	.	CASSIDLSTGGGYTF	TGTGCCAGTAGTATAGATCTTAGCACAGGTGGCGGCTACACCTTC
.	14	TRBJ2-7	TRBV3-1/TRBV3-2	few	CASSLLDGQYEQYF	TGTGCCAGCAGCCTCTTGGACGGACAATACGAGCAGTACTTC
.	13	TRBJ2-1	TRBV19	.	CASSTRSYNEQFF	TGTGCCAGTAGTACCCGCTCCTACAATGAGCAGTTCTTC
TRBD1	16	TRBJ1-4	TRBV5-1	once	CASSLLGQGSGEKLFF	TGCGCCAGCAGCTTGTTGGGACAGGGAAGTGGCGAAAAACTGTTTTTT
TRBD1	18	TRBJ2-2	TRBV12-5	once	CASGRISGTGRNTGELFF	TGTGCTAGTGGAAGGATATCCGGGACAGGGCGGAACACCGGGGAGCTGTTTTTT